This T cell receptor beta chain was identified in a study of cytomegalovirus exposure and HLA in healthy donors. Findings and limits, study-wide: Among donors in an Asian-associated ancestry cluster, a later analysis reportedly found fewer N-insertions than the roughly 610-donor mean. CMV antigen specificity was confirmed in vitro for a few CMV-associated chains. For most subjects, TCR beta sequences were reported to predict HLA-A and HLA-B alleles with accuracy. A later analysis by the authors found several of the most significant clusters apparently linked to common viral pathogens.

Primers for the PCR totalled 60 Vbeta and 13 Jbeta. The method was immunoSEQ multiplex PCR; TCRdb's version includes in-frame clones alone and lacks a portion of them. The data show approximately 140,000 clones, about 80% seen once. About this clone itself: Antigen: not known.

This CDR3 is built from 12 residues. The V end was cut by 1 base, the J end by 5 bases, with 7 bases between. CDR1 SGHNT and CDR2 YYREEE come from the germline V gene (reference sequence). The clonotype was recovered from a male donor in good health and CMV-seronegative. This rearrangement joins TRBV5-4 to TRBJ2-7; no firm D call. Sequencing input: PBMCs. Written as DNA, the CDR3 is TGTGCCAGCAGCTTGACAGCTAACGAGCAGTACTTC. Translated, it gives CASSLTANEQYF.